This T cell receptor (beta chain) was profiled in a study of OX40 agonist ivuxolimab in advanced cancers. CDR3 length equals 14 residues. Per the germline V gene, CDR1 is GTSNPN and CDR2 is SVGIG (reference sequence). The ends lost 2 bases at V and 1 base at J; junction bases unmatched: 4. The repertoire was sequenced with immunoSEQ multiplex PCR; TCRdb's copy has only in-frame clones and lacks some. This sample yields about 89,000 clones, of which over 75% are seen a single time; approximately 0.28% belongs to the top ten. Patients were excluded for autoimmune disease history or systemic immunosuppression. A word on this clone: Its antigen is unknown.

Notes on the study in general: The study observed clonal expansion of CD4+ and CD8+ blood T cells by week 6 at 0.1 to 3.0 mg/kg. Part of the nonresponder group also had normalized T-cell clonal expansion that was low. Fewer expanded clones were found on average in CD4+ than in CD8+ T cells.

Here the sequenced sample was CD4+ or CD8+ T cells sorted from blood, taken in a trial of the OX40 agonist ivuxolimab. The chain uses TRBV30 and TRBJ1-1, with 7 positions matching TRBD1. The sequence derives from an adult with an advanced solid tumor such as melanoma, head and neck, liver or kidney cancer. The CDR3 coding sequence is TGTGCCTGGAGTAACAGGGGACGGAACACTGAAGCTTTCTTT. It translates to CAWSNRGRNTEAFF.